This TCR beta chain was captured by sequencing in a study of vaccination effects on CD4 cells after COVID-19 (dated by TCRdb to the early 2020s). Context from the whole study: The ViraFEST assay stimulated PBMC with viral peptide pools and then used TCR sequencing to identify antigen-specific CD4+ T cell clonotypes by expansion. After vaccination, three convalescent patients were sampled at an early time point (day +14) and at a late time point (day +241, +227 and +161, respectively). Each well held 2 million to 2.5 million PBMC cultured in IMDM containing roughly 5% human AB serum, 9.5 to 10 IU/ml IL-2 and gentamicin, along with roughly 10 ug/ml peptides. Across the study, the median time from the second dose to post-vaccine sampling was 72 days (range 14 to 241). A total of over nine COVID-19 convalescent patients and a handful of SARS-CoV-2-naive healthy vaccine recipients were included in the full study. SARS-CoV-2 spike-specific CD4+ TCR repertoires were compared before and after mRNA vaccination in COVID-19 convalescent patients and in infection-naive vaccine recipients. The Oncomine TCR Beta short-read assay on an Illumina iSeq 100 was used to sequence cultures from other donors in the study. General conclusions and limits of the study: In convalescent patients, the post-vaccine spike-reactive repertoire consisted mainly of new vaccine-induced clones, largely distinct from infection-induced clones. Marked clonal contraction was observed in both infection-induced and vaccine-induced clones at late post-vaccination timepoints, consistent with waning T cell responses. The study was limited by a small number of convalescent patients and lacked early post-infection timepoints.

A word on this clone: Its cognate antigen has yet to be identified. Base quality data are lacking; no much larger clone is found one base away.

Receptor amplification or capture employed the immunoSEQ multiplex PCR assay. DNA from the cultured and isolated CD4+ T cells underwent TCR beta CDR3 sequencing. In the source study's methods: Non-productive TCR sequences were discarded, and reads were trimmed to the CDR3 region, with only CDR3s of 7 or more amino acids retained. Antigen-specific clonotypes were identified using the MANAFEST web app by comparison of expansion in peptide wells against reference cultures. For clones to be considered positive, expansion at FDR<0.05 versus reference and all other wells, an odds ratio above 5, and a frequency above 0.1% in two replicate wells were required. Cross-reactive clonotypes were defined as significantly expanded in SARS-CoV-2 spike wells and in at least one common cold coronavirus spike condition. Using the stringdist R package, CDR3 similarity was measured by Levenshtein distance, and unrooted trees were constructed with ape in R 3.6.1. Entries here come from immuneACCESS through TCRdb and include only in-frame sequences with V and J called. Some clones fail to appear in such tables; in the studies checked, an unresolved V gene covers under half of the shortfall, and the cause of the remainder is unknown. Clone size and the V and J calls come from that table; the DNA yielded D and trimming. Across this sample there are over 35,000 clones, with 76% seen only once. Approximately 3.8% of the sample is in the top ten clones.

After 10 to 11 days of culture, CD4+ T cells were isolated with the EasySep CD4+ T cell isolation kit. Convalescent patients had PCR-confirmed SARS-CoV-2 infection between March and December 2020, before Alpha, Beta and Delta variants emerged in the United States. Each participant got two doses of an mRNA SARS-CoV-2 vaccine, either BNT162b2 or mRNA-1273. On days 3 and 7, half of the culture medium was replaced with fresh IL-2-containing medium. Unless noted otherwise, every peptide stimulation condition was cultured in triplicate wells. PBMC were separated from whole blood using Ficoll-Paque Plus gradient centrifugation and were then either cryopreserved at -140C or used fresh. The QIAamp micro DNA kit was used to extract genomic DNA from the cultured CD4+ T cells. The germline V gene (reference sequence) provides CDR1 MNHNY and CDR2 SVGAGI. The CDR3 runs 13 residues from the cysteine to the phenylalanine. Only CDR3 DNA is held: 39 bases, read in frame from base 1. V is pruned by 6 bases and J by 10 bases, leaving 8 bases of the junction without a gene match.

The source was CD4+ T cells from PBMCs cultured without peptide, collected after COVID-19 vaccination. The sequence came from a human donor who had a prior SARS-CoV-2 infection. Recombination joined TRBV6-6 with TRBJ1-2; 10 middle bases align to TRBD1. The sequence in DNA is TGTGCCAGCAGCCTACACGGGACAGGGGACTACACCTTC. It translates to CASSLHGTGDYTF.